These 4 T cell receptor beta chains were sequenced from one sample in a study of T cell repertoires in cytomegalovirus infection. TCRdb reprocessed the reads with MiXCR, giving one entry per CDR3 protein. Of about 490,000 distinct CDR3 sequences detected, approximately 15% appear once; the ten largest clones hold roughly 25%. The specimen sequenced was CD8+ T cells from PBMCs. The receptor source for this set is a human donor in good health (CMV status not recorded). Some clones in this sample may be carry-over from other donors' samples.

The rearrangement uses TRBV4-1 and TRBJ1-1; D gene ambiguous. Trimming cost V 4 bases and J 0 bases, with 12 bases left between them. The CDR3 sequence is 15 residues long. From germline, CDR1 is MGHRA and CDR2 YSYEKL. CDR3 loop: CASSPSGQLNTEAFF. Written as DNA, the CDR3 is TGCGCCAGCAGCCCCTCGGGCCAGCTGAACACTGAAGCTTTCTTT.

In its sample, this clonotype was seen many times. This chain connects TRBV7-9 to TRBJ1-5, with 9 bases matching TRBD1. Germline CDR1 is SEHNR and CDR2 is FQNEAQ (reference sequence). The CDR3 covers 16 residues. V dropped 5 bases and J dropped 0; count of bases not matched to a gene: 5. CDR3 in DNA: TGTGCCAGCAGCCCCCTGACAGGGGGTAGCAATCAGCCCCAGCATTTT. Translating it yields CASSPLTGGSNQPQHF.

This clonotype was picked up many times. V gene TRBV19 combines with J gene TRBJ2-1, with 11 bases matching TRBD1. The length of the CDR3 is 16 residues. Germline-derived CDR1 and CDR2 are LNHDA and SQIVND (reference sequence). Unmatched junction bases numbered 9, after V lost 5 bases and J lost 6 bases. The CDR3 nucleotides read TGTGCCAGTAGTCCCCGGGACAGGGGGTTGTTCAATGAGCAGTTCTTC. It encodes CASSPRDRGLFNEQFF.

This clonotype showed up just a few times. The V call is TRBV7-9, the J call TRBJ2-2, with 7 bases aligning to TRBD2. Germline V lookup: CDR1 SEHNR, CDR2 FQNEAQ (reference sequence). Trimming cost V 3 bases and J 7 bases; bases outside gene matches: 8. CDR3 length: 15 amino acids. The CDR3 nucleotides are TGTGCCAGCAGCTTGGGAGGGGAGCCGGACGGGGAGCTGTTTTTT. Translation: CASSLGGEPDGELFF.